This TCR beta chain comes out of a study of T cell responses to AZD1222 COVID-19 vaccine. Whole-study findings and limits: The study found vaccine-associated CD4 TCRs spanning spike, dominant at 160-218 and 743-854. The reported proportion of spike-specific TCRs targeting unmutated variant regions was nearly half. Two doses of AZD1222 preceded a rise in Spike-specific TCR breadth and depth. Donors were mostly white British, more females; clonal diversity possibly underestimated.

Sequencing used immunoSEQ multiplex PCR; TCRdb keeps in-frame clones, though not all of them. Of approximately 130,000 clones in the sample, 85% to 90% are singletons; the top ten hold roughly a quarter. This clone has more than one count but fewer than ten. Its antigen is not identified. A junction end diverges from the germline sequence, so it may reflect a read error. CDR3 length: 12 amino acids. CDR1 and CDR2 (germline): MDHEN, SYDVKM. This specimen consisted of peripheral blood, obtained on day 0 of AZD1222 vaccination. V gene TRBV28 combines with J gene TRBJ2-7; 8 nucleotides match TRBD2. The clonotype was recovered from an adult in good health. CDR3 loop: CASSSRFREGDF. The CDR3 DNA reads TGTGCCAGCAGTTCTCGGTTTCGGGAGGGGGACTTC.